This T cell receptor (beta chain) was identified in a study of OX40 agonist ivuxolimab in advanced cancers. Study at large: A male proportion of under 90% was recorded, with mean age around 60 years and range roughly 20 to 85.

Generated by immunoSEQ multiplex PCR, the TCRdb table keeps only in-frame clones and is missing some. The data hold 92,000 or so clones, with around 90% observed a single time. Findings and caveats of the study: Not determined was the antigen specificity of the expanded peripheral T cells.

V lost 0 bases to trimming and J lost 1 base; unmatched junction nucleotides: 12. Germline values: CDR1 SGHDN, CDR2 FVKESK. The CDR3 consists of 20 residues. Concerning this clone itself: Its antigen is as yet unknown.

This specimen was CD4+ or CD8+ T cells sorted from blood, taken in a trial of the OX40 agonist ivuxolimab. The rearrangement joins TRBV14 to TRBJ2-3; 11 bases are shared with TRBD2. This TCR was sampled from an adult with an advanced solid tumor such as melanoma, head and neck, liver or kidney cancer. The CDR3 nucleotides are TGTGCCAGCAGCCAAGATCGACTAGCGGGATATCTGCTTGGCACAGATACGCAGTATTTT. It specifies CASSQDRLAGYLLGTDTQYF.